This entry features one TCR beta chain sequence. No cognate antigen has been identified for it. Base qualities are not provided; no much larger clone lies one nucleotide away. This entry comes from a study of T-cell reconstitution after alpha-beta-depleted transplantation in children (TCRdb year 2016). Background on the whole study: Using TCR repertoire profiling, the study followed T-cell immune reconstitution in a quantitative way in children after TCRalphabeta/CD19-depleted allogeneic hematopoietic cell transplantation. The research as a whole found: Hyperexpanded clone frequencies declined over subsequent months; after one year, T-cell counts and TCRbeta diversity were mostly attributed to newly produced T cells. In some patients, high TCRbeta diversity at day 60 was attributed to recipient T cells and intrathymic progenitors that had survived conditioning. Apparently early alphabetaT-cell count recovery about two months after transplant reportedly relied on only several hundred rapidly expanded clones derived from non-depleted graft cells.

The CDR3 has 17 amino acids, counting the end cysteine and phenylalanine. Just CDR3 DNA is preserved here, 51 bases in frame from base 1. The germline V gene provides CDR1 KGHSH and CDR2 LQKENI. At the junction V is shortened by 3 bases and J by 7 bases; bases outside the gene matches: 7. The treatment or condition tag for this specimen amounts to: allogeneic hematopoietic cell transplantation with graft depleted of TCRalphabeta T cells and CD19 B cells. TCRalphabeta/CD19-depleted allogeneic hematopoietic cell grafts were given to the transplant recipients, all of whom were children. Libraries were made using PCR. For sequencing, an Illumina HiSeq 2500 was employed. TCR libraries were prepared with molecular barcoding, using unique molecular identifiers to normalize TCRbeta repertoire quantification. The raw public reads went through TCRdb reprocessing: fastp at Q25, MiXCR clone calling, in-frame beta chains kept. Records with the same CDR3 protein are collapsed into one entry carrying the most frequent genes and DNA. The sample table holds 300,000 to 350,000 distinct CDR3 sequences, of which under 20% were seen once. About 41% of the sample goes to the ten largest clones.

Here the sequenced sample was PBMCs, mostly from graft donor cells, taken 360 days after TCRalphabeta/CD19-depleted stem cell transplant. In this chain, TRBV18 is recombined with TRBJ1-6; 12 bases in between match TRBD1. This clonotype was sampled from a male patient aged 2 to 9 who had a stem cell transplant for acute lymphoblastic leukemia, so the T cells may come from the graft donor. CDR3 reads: CASSPAGQGARNSPLHF. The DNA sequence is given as TGTGCCAGCTCACCGGCGGGACAGGGGGCCAGAAATTCACCCCTCCACTTT.